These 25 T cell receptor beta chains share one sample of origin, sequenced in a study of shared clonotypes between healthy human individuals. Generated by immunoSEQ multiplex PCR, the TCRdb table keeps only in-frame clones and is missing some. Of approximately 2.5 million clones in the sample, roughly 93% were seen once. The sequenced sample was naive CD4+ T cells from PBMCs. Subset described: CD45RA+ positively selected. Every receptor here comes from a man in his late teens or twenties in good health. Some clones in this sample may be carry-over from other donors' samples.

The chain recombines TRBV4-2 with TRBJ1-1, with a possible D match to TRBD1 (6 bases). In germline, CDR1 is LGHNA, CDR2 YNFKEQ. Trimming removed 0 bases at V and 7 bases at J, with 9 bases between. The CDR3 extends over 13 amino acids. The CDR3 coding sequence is TGTGCCAGCAGCCAAGATAGGGGGATTGAAGCTTTCTTT. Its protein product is CASSQDRGIEAFF.

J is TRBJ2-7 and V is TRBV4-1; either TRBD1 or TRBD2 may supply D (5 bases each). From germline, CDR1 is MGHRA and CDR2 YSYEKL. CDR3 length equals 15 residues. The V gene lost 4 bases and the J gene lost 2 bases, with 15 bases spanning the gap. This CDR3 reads CASSPFAVGAYEQYF. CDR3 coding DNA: TGCGCCAGCAGCCCCTTCGCGGTGGGGGCCTACGAGCAGTACTTC.

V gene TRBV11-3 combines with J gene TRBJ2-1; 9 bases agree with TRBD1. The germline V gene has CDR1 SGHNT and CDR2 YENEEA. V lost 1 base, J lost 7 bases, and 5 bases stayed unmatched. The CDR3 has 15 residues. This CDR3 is CASSLGDRVQNEQFF. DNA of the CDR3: TGTGCCAGCAGCTTAGGGGACAGGGTTCAAAATGAGCAGTTCTTC.

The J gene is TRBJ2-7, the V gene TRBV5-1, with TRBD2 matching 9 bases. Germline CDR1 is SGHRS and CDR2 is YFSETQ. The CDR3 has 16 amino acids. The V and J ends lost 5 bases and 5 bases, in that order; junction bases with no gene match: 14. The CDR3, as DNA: TGCGCCAGCAGGCCCCCCTCAGTTAGCGGGAGTAACGAGCAGTACTTC. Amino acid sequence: CASRPPSVSGSNEQYF.

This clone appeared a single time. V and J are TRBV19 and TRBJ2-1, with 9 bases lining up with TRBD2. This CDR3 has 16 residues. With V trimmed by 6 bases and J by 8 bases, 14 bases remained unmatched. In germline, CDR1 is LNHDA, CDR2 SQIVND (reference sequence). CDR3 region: CASRGTASGEGDEQFF. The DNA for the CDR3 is TGTGCCAGTAGGGGGACGGCTAGCGGGGAAGGTGATGAGCAGTTCTTC.

The CDR3: CASSLSGTGWEQFF. The CDR3 DNA is TGTGCCAGCAGTCTCTCCGGGACAGGATGGGAGCAGTTCTTC. The chain joins TRBV6-6 to TRBJ2-1; 8 nucleotides agree with TRBD1. J gave up 10 bases and V 5 bases, and 10 bases lay outside the gene matches. Germline CDR1 is MNHNY and CDR2 is SVGAGI (reference sequence). The CDR3 has 14 residues.

The CDR3 coding sequence is TGCGCCAGCAGCACACTCCCCGGGACGGTGAATTCACCCCTCCACTTT. Protein: CASSTLPGTVNSPLHF. The chain uses TRBV5-1 and TRBJ1-6; D is perhaps TRBD1 (5 bases). Trimming removed 4 bases at V and 7 bases at J, with 18 bases between. The CDR3 is 16 amino acids. Looked up from germline, CDR1 is SGHRS and CDR2 is YFSETQ.

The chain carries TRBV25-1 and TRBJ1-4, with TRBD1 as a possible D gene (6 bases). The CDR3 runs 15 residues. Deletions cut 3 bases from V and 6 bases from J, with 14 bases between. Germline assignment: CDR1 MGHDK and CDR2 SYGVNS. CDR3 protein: CASSDSTGRYEKLFF. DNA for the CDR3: TGTGCCAGCAGTGACTCGACAGGCCGGTATGAAAAACTGTTTTTT.

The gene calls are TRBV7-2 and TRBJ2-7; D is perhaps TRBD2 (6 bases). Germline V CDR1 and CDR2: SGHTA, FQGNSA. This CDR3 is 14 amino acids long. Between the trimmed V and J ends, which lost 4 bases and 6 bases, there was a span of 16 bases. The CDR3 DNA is TGTGCCAGCAGCTCCCTAGCGAACCGGGGCGAGCAGTACTTC. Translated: CASSSLANRGEQYF.

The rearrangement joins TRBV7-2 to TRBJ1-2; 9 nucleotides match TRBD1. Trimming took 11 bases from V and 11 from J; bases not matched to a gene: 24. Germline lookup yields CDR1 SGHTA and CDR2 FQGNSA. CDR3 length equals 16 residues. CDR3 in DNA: TGTGCCCAACGCTCCAGCCTTTACGGGGACAGGGCGGCTTACACCTTC. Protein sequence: CAQRSSLYGDRAAYTF.

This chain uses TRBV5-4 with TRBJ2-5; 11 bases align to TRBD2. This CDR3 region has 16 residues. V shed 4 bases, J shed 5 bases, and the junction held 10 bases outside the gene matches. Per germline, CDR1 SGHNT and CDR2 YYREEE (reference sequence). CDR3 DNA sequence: TGTGCCAGCAGCCGGGCTACTAGCGGGAGCAGGGAGACCCAGTACTTC. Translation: CASSRATSGSRETQYF. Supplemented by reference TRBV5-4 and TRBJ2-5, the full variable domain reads ETGVTQSPTHLIKTRGQQVTLRCSSQSGHNTVSWYQQALGQGPQFIFQYYREEENGRGNFPPRFSGLQFPNYSSELNVNALELDDSALYLCASSRATSGSRETQYFGPGTRLLVL.

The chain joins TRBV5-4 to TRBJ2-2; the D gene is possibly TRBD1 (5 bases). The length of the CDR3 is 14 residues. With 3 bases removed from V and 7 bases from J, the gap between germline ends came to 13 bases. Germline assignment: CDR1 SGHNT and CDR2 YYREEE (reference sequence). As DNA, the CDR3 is TGTGCCAGCAGCTCGTGGGGCACGGACGGGGAGCTGTTTTTT. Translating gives CASSSWGTDGELFF.

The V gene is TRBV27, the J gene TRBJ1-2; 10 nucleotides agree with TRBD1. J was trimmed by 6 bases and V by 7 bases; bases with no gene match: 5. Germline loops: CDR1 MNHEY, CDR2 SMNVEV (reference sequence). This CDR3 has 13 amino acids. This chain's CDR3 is CASKPDRGNGYTF. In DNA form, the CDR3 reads TGTGCCAGCAAACCGGACAGGGGGAATGGCTACACCTTC.

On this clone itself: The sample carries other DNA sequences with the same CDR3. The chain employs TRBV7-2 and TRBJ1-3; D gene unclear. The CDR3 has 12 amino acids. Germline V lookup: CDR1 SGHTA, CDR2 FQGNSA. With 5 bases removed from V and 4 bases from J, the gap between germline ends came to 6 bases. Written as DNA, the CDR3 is TGTGCCAGCAGCCTCTCAGGAAACACCATATATTTT. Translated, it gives CASSLSGNTIYF.

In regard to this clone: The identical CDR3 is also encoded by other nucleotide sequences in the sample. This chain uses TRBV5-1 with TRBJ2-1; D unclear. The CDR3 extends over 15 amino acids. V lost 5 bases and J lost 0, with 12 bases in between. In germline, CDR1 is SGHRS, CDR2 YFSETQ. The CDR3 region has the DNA TGCGCCAGCAGTCCACTGGCCGGCTCCTACAATGAGCAGTTCTTC. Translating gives CASSPLAGSYNEQFF.

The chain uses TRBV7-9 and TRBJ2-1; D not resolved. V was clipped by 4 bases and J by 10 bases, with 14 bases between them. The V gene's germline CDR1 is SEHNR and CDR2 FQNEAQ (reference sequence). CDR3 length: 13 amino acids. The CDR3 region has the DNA TGTGCCAGCAGCTCGTCCTTGGACGAAGAGCAGTTCTTC. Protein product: CASSSSLDEEQFF.

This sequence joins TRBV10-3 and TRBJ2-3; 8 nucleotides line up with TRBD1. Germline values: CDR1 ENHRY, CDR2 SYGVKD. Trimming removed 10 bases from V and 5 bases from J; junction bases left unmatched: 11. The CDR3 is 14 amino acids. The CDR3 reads CATGRQGPLDTQYF. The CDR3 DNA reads TGTGCCACGGGAAGACAGGGGCCGTTAGATACGCAGTATTTT.

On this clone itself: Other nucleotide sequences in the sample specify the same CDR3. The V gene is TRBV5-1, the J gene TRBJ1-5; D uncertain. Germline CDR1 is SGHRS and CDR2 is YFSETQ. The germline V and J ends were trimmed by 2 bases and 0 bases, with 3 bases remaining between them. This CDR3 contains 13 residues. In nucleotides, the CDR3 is TGCGCCAGCAGCTTATATAGCAATCAGCCCCAGCATTTT. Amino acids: CASSLYSNQPQHF. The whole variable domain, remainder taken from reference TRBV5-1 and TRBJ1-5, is KAGVTQTPRYLIKTRGQQVTLSCSPISGHRSVSWYQQTPGQGLQFLFEYFSETQRNKGNFPGRFSGRQFSNSRSEMNVSTLELGDSALYLCASSLYSNQPQHFGDGTRLSIL.

CDR3 nucleotide sequence: TGTGCCAGCAGCATCCCTAGCGGAGGAGTCTACAATGAGCAGTTCTTC. Translating it yields CASSIPSGGVYNEQFF. The chain links TRBV5-4 to TRBJ2-1, with 7 bases that match TRBD2. Germline V lookup: CDR1 SGHNT, CDR2 YYREEE (reference sequence). Unmatched junction bases numbered 10, after V lost 4 bases and J lost 3 bases. The CDR3 consists of 16 residues. The full variable domain, with the rest looked up from reference TRBV5-4 and TRBJ2-1, is ETGVTQSPTHLIKTRGQQVTLRCSSQSGHNTVSWYQQALGQGPQFIFQYYREEENGRGNFPPRFSGLQFPNYSSELNVNALELDDSALYLCASSIPSGGVYNEQFFGPGTRLTVL.

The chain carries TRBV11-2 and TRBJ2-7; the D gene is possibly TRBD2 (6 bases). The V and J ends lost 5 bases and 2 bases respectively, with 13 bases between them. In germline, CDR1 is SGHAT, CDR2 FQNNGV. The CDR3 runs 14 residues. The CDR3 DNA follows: TGTGCCAGCAGCCCCCTCGGGGGAACCTACGAGCAGTACTTC. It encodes CASSPLGGTYEQYF. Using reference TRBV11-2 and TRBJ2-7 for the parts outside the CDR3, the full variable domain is EAGVAQSPRYKIIEKRQSVAFWCNPISGHATLYWYQQILGQGPKLLIQFQNNGVVDDSQLPKDRFSAERLKGVDSTLKIQPAKLEDSAVYLCASSPLGGTYEQYFGPGTRLTVT.

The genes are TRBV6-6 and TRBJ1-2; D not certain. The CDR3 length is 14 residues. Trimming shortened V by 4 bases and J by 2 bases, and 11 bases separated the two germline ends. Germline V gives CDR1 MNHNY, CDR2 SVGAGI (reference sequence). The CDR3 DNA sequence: TGTGCCAGCAGTTCCCAAGCGGGGAACTATGGCTACACCTTC. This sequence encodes CASSSQAGNYGYTF.

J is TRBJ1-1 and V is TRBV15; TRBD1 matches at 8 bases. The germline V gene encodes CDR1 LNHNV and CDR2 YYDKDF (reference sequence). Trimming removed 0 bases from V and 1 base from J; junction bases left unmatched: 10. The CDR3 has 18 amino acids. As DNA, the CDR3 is TGTGCCACCAGCAGAGACCGACAGGGGTGGGGGAAGAACACTGAAGCTTTCTTT. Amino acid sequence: CATSRDRQGWGKNTEAFF.

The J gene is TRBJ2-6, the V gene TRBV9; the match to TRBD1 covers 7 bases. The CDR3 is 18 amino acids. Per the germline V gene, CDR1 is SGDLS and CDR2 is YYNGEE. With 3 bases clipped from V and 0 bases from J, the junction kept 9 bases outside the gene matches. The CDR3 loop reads CASSARDSKYSGANVLTF. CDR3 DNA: TGTGCCAGCAGCGCAAGGGACAGTAAATACTCTGGGGCCAACGTCCTGACTTTC.

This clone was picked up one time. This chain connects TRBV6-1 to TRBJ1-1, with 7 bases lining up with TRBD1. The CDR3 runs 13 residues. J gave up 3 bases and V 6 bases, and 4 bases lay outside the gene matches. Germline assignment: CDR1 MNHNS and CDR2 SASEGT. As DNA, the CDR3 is TGTGCCAGCAGCCCGACAGGGTACACTGAAGCTTTCTTT. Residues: CASSPTGYTEAFF.

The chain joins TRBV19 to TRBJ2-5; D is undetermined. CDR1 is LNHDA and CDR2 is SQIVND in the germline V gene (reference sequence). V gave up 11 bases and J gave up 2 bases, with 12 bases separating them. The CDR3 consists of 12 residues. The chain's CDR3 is CAARVGQETQYF. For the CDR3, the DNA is TGTGCCGCTCGTGTAGGTCAAGAGACCCAGTACTTC.